A single sample is the source of the 27 T cell receptor beta chains below, sequenced in a study of CXCR3-negative and CXCR3-positive naive CD8 T cells. Their antigens are not known. Study-wide results and caveats: A higher hydrophobicity marked the TRB CDR3s of CXCR3-positive naive cells versus CXCR3-negative naive cells.

UMI-labeled TRB cDNA libraries were prepared by 5' RACE. From the 5' RACE reads, TCRdb lists one entry per CDR3 protein and no DNA. The sample has some 110,000 distinct CDR3 sequences. The sample comprised naive CXCR3+ CD8+ T cells from blood. As for subset: CD45RO-CCR7+CD27+CD95- naive CD8+ T cells expressing CXCR3 (TNR3+). These receptors all stem from a human donor in good health. Some clones in this sample may be carry-over from other donors' samples.

The rearrangement links TRBV12-3 or TRBV12-4 to TRBJ2-5; TCRdb selects TRBD2, and the lack of DNA leaves this call unchecked. CDR3 length: 15 amino acids. CDR3 region: CATGTSGRREETQYF.

This chain uses TRBV28 with TRBJ2-1; the TCRdb call, TRBD2, lacks DNA for checking. CDR1 and CDR2 (germline): MDHEN, SYDVKM. The CDR3 has 16 amino acids. The CDR3 spells CASNRLLAGRHNEQFF.

The chain links TRBV15 to TRBJ2-1; TCRdb returns TRBD1, unconfirmable since there is no DNA. Germline CDR1 reads LNHNV; CDR2 reads YYDKDF (reference sequence). This CDR3 region has 13 residues. The chain's CDR3 is CATGPGNYNEQFF.

CDR3 protein: CSVDPAVTNEQFF. The V gene is TRBV29-1, the J gene TRBJ2-1; TCRdb names TRBD2, which stays unverified in the absence of DNA. The CDR3 has 13 amino acids. Germline loops: CDR1 SQVTM, CDR2 ANQGSEA.

The rearrangement links TRBV29-1 to TRBJ2-1; TCRdb's D call, TRBD2, is unchecked because there is no DNA. The V gene's germline CDR1 is SQVTM and CDR2 ANQGSEA. The CDR3 totals 15 residues. CDR3 in amino acids: CSVEPAGGPYNEQFF.

The rearrangement links TRBV7-9 to TRBJ2-1; no DNA is available, so the TRBD2 call from TCRdb remains unchecked. The germline V gene has CDR1 SEHNR and CDR2 FQNEAQ (reference sequence). The CDR3 extends over 13 amino acids. CDR3 sequence reads: CASLGPEYNEQFF.

V gene TRBV21-1 combines with J gene TRBJ1-5; TCRdb's D gene call, TRBD1, goes unchecked for lack of DNA. TRBV21-1 is designated a pseudogene. The CDR3 contains 16 residues. This CDR3 reads CASSSPDRGSNQPQHF.

The gene calls are TRBV3-1 and TRBJ2-1; TCRdb gives TRBD2 as the D gene, but with no DNA this cannot be confirmed. Germline CDR1 is LGHDT and CDR2 is YNNKEL (reference sequence). This CDR3 comprises 20 residues. CDR3 in amino acids: CASSQAGTGVRLAGVNEQFF.

This rearrangement joins TRBV29-1 to TRBJ2-1; TCRdb outputs TRBD1, but without DNA this stays unchecked. CDR3 length: 13 residues. Germline lookup yields CDR1 SQVTM and CDR2 ANQGSEA. The CDR3 sequence is CSAGGGHTDEQFF.

The rearrangement joins TRBV29-1 to TRBJ2-1; TCRdb calls TRBD1, which cannot be checked without DNA. The CDR3 length is 14 residues. Germline CDR1 and CDR2: SQVTM and ANQGSEA. The CDR3 is CSVEGQGYYNEQFF.

The chain links TRBV3-1 to TRBJ2-7; TCRdb calls TRBD1, which cannot be checked without DNA. The CDR3 covers 13 residues. Germline lookup yields CDR1 LGHDT and CDR2 YNNKEL (reference sequence). CDR3 sequence: CASSHPGAGEQYF.

The CDR3 sequence: CASSIGASGHNEQFF. V gene TRBV19 combines with J gene TRBJ2-1; TCRdb's D call, TRBD2, is unchecked because there is no DNA. CDR3 length: 15 amino acids. CDR1 and CDR2 (germline): LNHDA, SQIVND (reference sequence). The whole variable domain, remainder taken from reference TRBV19 and TRBJ2-1, is DGGITQSPKYLFRKEGQNVTLSCEQNLNHDAMYWYRQDPGQGLRLIYYSQIVNDFQKGDIAEGYSVSREKKESFPLTVTSAQKNPTAFYLCASSIGASGHNEQFFGPGTRLTVL.

CDR3 in amino acids: CSVRDGGGSPEQYF. This sequence joins TRBV29-1 and TRBJ2-7; TCRdb selects TRBD1, and the lack of DNA leaves this call unchecked. This CDR3 has 14 residues. Germline CDR1 SQVTM, CDR2 ANQGSEA.

V gene TRBV7-2 combines with J gene TRBJ2-7; no DNA is available, so the TRBD1 call from TCRdb remains unchecked. The CDR3 has 15 amino acids. The germline V gene has CDR1 SGHTA and CDR2 FQGNSA. The chain's CDR3 is CASSSGPGQTYEQYF.

The CDR3 loop reads CASGLAGGTRYNEQFF. This sequence joins TRBV12-5 and TRBJ2-1; TCRdb designates TRBD1, a call that cannot be tested without DNA. Germline CDR1 is LGHNT and CDR2 is FRNRAP. This CDR3 region has 16 residues.

V is TRBV7-2 and J is TRBJ2-2. Germline-derived CDR1 and CDR2 are SGHTA and FQGNSA. The CDR3 is made up of 17 amino acids. CDR3: CASSLKALLRSAGELFF.

Considering frequency, this clonotype is medium-sized (0.01 to 0.1%). The V gene is TRBV12-3 or TRBV12-4, the J gene TRBJ2-1. The CDR3 covers 13 residues. CDR3 sequence: CASSLSSYNEQFF.

CDR3 residues: CASSVNPRRSDREIYGYTF. This chain uses TRBV9 with TRBJ1-2; TCRdb lists TRBD1, though no DNA is available to test this call. CDR3 length: 19 amino acids. Germline lookup yields CDR1 SGDLS and CDR2 YYNGEE.

This chain uses TRBV20-1 with TRBJ2-7; TCRdb names TRBD1, which stays unverified in the absence of DNA. This CDR3 has 14 amino acids. CDR1 and CDR2 (germline): DFQATT, SNEGSKA (reference sequence). The CDR3 is CSASQTGTVYEQYF.

The chain combines TRBV7-9 with TRBJ1-5; checking the TCRdb D call of TRBD1 is not possible without DNA. CDR3 length: 15 residues. Germline CDR1 is SEHNR and CDR2 is FQNEAQ (reference sequence). This chain's CDR3 is CASTPTGASNQPQHF.

The J gene is TRBJ2-1, the V gene TRBV20-1; the D gene TCRdb calls, TRBD2, cannot be checked with no DNA. CDR3 length: 15 amino acids. CDR1 is DFQATT and CDR2 is SNEGSKA in the germline V gene (reference sequence). CDR3 residues: CSAPPDWGVYNEQFF.

The chain couples TRBV6-5 to TRBJ2-7; absent DNA, TCRdb's TRBD1 call cannot be checked. The CDR3 has 14 amino acids. Germline assignment: CDR1 MNHEY and CDR2 SVGAGI. CDR3 protein: CASSYGTGDYEQYF.

V gene TRBV27 combines with J gene TRBJ2-3; TCRdb's D call of TRBD1 is untestable without DNA. The germline V gene encodes CDR1 MNHEY and CDR2 SMNVEV (reference sequence). The CDR3 runs to 16 residues. This CDR3 reads CASSLVVRGPTDTQYF.

The chain combines TRBV5-1 with TRBJ2-1; the D call from TCRdb, TRBD2, cannot be confirmed without DNA. The CDR3 length is 18 residues. Germline CDR1 SGHRS, CDR2 YFSETQ. The CDR3 loop reads CASSGELEVATLNNEQFF.

The V gene is TRBV6-6, the J gene TRBJ1-2; the TCRdb call, TRBD1, lacks DNA for checking. Germline loops: CDR1 MNHNY, CDR2 SVGAGI (reference sequence). The CDR3 sequence is 17 residues long. Here the CDR3 reads CASSYNPQGSASSGYTF.

The CDR3 reads CASSPAGAGYEQYF. The gene calls are TRBV7-8 and TRBJ2-7; TCRdb lists TRBD1, though no DNA is available to test this call. The CDR3 contains 14 residues. Germline V CDR1 and CDR2: SGHVS, FQNEAQ. Using reference TRBV7-8 and TRBJ2-7 for the parts outside the CDR3, the full variable domain is GAGVSQSPRYKVAKRGQDVALRCDPISGHVSLFWYQQALGQGPEFLTYFQNEAQLDKSGLPSDRFFAERPEGSVSTLKIQRTQQEDSAVYLCASSPAGAGYEQYFGPGTRLTVT.

J is TRBJ2-5 and V is TRBV28; checking the TCRdb D call of TRBD2 is not possible without DNA. The CDR3 is 16 amino acids. Germline CDR1 and CDR2: MDHEN and SYDVKM. The CDR3 here is CASSSPETSGGETQYF.